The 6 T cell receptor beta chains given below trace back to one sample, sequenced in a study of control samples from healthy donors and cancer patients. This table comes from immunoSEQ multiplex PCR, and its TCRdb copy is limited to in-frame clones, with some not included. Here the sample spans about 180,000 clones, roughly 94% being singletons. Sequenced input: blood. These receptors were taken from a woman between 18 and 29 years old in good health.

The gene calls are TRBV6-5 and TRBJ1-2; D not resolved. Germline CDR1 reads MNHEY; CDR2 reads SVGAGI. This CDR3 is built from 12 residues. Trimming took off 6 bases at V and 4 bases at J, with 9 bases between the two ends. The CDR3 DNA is TGTGCCAGCAGAAGGGTTGTCTATGGCTACACCTTC. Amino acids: CASRRVVYGYTF.

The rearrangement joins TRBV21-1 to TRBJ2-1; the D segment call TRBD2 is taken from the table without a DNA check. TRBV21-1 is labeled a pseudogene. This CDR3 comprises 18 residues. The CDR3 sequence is CASSSPLSGVPPGGEQFF. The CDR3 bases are TGTGCCAGCAGCTCGCCGTTGTCCGGGGTCCCCCCGGGCGGAGAGCAGTTCTTC.

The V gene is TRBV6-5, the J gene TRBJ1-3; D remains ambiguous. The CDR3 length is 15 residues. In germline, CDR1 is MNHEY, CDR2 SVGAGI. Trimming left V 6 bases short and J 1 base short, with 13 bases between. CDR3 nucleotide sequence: TGTGCCAGCAGCCGCGCCGCAGGATCTGGAAACACCATATATTTT. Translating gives CASSRAAGSGNTIYF.

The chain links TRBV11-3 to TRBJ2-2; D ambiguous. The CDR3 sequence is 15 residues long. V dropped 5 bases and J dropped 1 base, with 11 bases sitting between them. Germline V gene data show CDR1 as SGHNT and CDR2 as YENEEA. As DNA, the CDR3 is TGTGCCAGCAGCCTAGGGCAGGTGAACACCGGGGAGCTGTTTTTT. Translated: CASSLGQVNTGELFF.

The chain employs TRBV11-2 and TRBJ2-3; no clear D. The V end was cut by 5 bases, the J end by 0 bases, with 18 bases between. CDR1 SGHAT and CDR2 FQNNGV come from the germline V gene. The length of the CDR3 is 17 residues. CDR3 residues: CASSRPVASPSTDTQYF. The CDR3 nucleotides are TGTGCCAGCAGCCGGCCGGTGGCCTCCCCTAGCACAGATACGCAGTATTTT.

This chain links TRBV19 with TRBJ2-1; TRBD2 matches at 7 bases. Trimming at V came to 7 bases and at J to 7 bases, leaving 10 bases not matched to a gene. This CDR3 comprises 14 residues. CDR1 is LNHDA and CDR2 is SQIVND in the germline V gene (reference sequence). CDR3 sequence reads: CASTLLWGGNEQFF. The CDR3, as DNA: TGTGCCAGTACCCTTTTGTGGGGGGGAAATGAGCAGTTCTTC.